This passage covers 25 T cell receptor beta chains from one sample sequenced in a study of blood T cells in healthy people across ages. A second PCR, run for about 7 to 12 cycles, used a sample-barcoded 5' primer plus a J-beta primer mix. MiXCR was run by TCRdb on the 5' RACE reads, yielding one entry per CDR3 protein. Altogether some 710,000 distinct CDR3 sequences are present, around a fifth being singletons, with the ten largest covering roughly a fifth. Sample: blood. The source is a man between 65 and 80 years old in good health.

The chain joins TRBV5-1 to TRBJ2-2; no definite D call. The length of the CDR3 is 12 residues. Trimming removed 4 bases from V and 7 bases from J, with 8 bases in between. CDR1 is SGHRS and CDR2 is YFSETQ in the germline V gene. The CDR3 spells CASSQDFGELFF. The CDR3, as DNA: TGCGCCAGCAGCCAAGACTTCGGGGAGCTGTTTTTT.

This chain uses TRBV27 with TRBJ1-5; D possibly corresponds to TRBD1 (5 bases). The CDR3 covers 16 residues. Trimming cost V 1 base and J 1 base, with 11 bases left between them. Germline CDR1 and CDR2: MNHEY and SMNVEV (reference sequence). The CDR3 DNA reads as TGTGCCAGCAGTTTATTCGGCAGGGAAAGCAATCAGCCCCAGCATTTT. This codes for CASSLFGRESNQPQHF.

Comments on this clonotype: The CDR3 does not close with the conserved phenylalanine or tryptophan, likely indicating a read error. The chain is built from TRBV18 and TRBJ2-4; D is perhaps TRBD2 (5 bases). The CDR3 extends over 16 amino acids. V lost 6 bases and J lost 2, with 17 bases in between. Germline V CDR1 and CDR2: KGHSH, LQKENI. CDR3 loop: CASSFGDPLTKNIQYL. The CDR3 DNA reads as TGTGCCAGCTCCTTCGGGGATCCCTTAACCAAAAACATTCAGTACCTC.

This clonotype was seen a handful of times. The V and J genes are TRBV5-1 and TRBJ2-7; 9 positions match TRBD1. Germline assignment: CDR1 SGHRS and CDR2 YFSETQ. The CDR3 totals 15 residues. The J segment lost 3 bases and the V segment lost 1 base, leaving 5 bases of the junction unmatched. CDR3 DNA sequence: TGCGCCAGCAGCTTGTCCGGGACAGGGTTCTACGAGCAGTACTTC. As protein: CASSLSGTGFYEQYF.

The chain joins TRBV10-1 to TRBJ2-1; 14 nucleotides align to TRBD2. The CDR3 length is 15 residues. V gave up 6 bases and J gave up 9 bases; unmatched junction bases: 7. The V gene's germline CDR1 is WNHNN and CDR2 SYGVQD (reference sequence). Written as DNA, the CDR3 is TGCGCCAGCAGCGAGGGACTAGCGGGGGTATCTGAGCAGTTCTTC. It encodes CASSEGLAGVSEQFF.

This chain links TRBV5-1 with TRBJ2-3, with D maybe TRBD1 (6 bases). The germline V and J ends were trimmed by 4 bases and 6 bases, with 12 bases remaining between them. The CDR3 covers 13 residues. Germline lookup yields CDR1 SGHRS and CDR2 YFSETQ. The CDR3 is CASSNRARDTQYF. In nucleotides, the CDR3 is TGCGCCAGCAGCAACAGGGCTCGCGATACGCAGTATTTT.

The genes are TRBV7-8 and TRBJ2-1; the D gene is possibly TRBD2 (6 bases). The V and J ends lost 5 bases and 1 base respectively, with 18 bases between them. The CDR3 runs 17 residues. Looked up from germline, CDR1 is SGHVS and CDR2 is FQNEAQ. CDR3 loop: CASSNRLAGRSYNEQFF. The DNA of the CDR3 is TGTGCCAGCAGCAACCGACTGGCGGGGAGGTCCTACAATGAGCAGTTCTTC.

The rearrangement uses TRBV29-1 and TRBJ2-3, with TRBD1 identical over 11 bases. Losses at the gene ends were 6 bases for V and 4 bases for J; bases not matched to a gene: 12. The CDR3 is 16 residues long. Germline V CDR1 and CDR2: SQVTM, ANQGSEA. CDR3: CSVKGGQGVGADTQYF. The DNA of the CDR3 is TGCAGCGTCAAAGGGGGACAGGGGGTAGGGGCAGATACGCAGTATTTT.

This clonotype was detected only a few times. The junction and the germline gene differ at one end; a read error may be behind it. The rearrangement uses TRBV12-3 or TRBV12-4 and TRBJ1-6, with a tentative D call TRBD1 (5 bases). This CDR3 is built from 15 residues. CDR3 in amino acids: CAGRRGLQANSPLHF. The DNA for the CDR3 is TGTGCCGGCAGAAGGGGATTACAGGCGAATTCACCCCTCCACTTT.

This rearrangement joins TRBV20-1 to TRBJ1-2, with TRBD1 matching 8 bases. The CDR3 sequence is 14 residues long. The germline V gene encodes CDR1 DFQATT and CDR2 SNEGSKA (reference sequence). V lost 6 bases to trimming and J lost 3 bases; unmatched junction nucleotides: 9. The CDR3 coding sequence is TGCAGTGCCACCGGGACAGGCGCATACTATGGCTACACCTTC. Translated, it gives CSATGTGAYYGYTF.

This clonotype was counted a few times. J is TRBJ1-5 and V is TRBV12-3 or TRBV12-4; TRBD1 matches at 11 bases. The ends lost 7 bases at V and 6 bases at J; junction bases unmatched: 5. This CDR3 is built from 14 residues. The CDR3 DNA follows: TGTGCCAGCACCCGGACAGGGGGCGGTCAGCCCCAGCATTTT. The encoded protein is CASTRTGGGQPQHF.

This clonotype has a handful of counts. The chain recombines TRBV4-2 with TRBJ1-6, with D perhaps TRBD1 (5 bases). Germline CDR1 and CDR2: LGHNA and YNFKEQ. Trimming took off 4 bases at V and 11 bases at J, with 15 bases between the two ends. The CDR3 is made up of 14 amino acids. The CDR3 DNA is TGTGCCAGCAGCCGAGAGGCTCAGGGCGCACCCCTCCACTTT. Protein: CASSREAQGAPLHF.

This clonotype turned up a few times. The V gene is TRBV6-2 or TRBV6-3, the J gene TRBJ2-1; unclear D gene. Trimming took 7 bases from V and 4 from J, leaving 8 bases between them. This CDR3 is 12 amino acids long. Germline CDR1 and CDR2: MNHEY and SVGEGT. The CDR3: CASTDGYNEQFF. DNA of the CDR3: TGTGCCAGCACCGACGGATACAATGAGCAGTTCTTC.

This chain links TRBV6-6 with TRBJ1-6, with unresolved D. The CDR3 sequence is 16 residues long. The V end lost 2 bases, the J end lost 2 bases, and 10 bases lay between the germline ends. Looked up from germline, CDR1 is MNHNY and CDR2 is SVGAGI (reference sequence). The CDR3 nucleotides are TGTGCCAGCAGTTACGTTGAGGTCGCCTATAATTCACCCCTCCACTTT. It encodes CASSYVEVAYNSPLHF.

The chain uses TRBV11-2 and TRBJ2-3; no firm D call. Trimming stripped 4 bases from V and 6 bases from J, with 11 bases between. The germline V gene encodes CDR1 SGHAT and CDR2 FQNNGV. The CDR3 length is 13 residues. The CDR3: CASSYWTSDTQYF. The CDR3 nucleotides read TGTGCCAGCAGCTATTGGACGTCCGATACGCAGTATTTT.

This chain joins TRBV7-2 and TRBJ1-5, with D perhaps matching TRBD1 (5 bases). Germline CDR1 and CDR2: SGHTA and FQGNSA. Trimming left V 1 base short and J 8 bases short, with 21 bases between. This CDR3 comprises 17 residues. This CDR3 reads CASSLGGAGWYSEPQHF. The CDR3 region has the DNA TGTGCCAGCAGCTTAGGAGGGGCAGGGTGGTATTCGGAGCCCCAGCATTTT.

This chain links TRBV15 with TRBJ2-3; a weak D match, TRBD2 (7 bases). CDR1 LNHNV and CDR2 YYDKDF come from the germline V gene (reference sequence). The CDR3 totals 13 residues. Trimming stripped 7 bases from V and 4 bases from J, with 12 bases between. The CDR3, as DNA: TGTGCCACCACAGGGGAGGGAGCAGATACGCAGTATTTT. Translated, it gives CATTGEGADTQYF. Drawing the rest from reference TRBV15 and TRBJ2-3, the complete variable domain is DAMVIQNPRYQVTQFGKPVTLSCSQTLNHNVMYWYQQKSSQAPKLLFHYYDKDFNNEADTPDNFQSRRPNTSFCFLDIRSPGLGDTAMYLCATTGEGADTQYFGPGTRLTVL.

This rearrangement joins TRBV6-2 or TRBV6-3 to TRBJ2-7; 7 nucleotides agree with TRBD1. The V gene end was trimmed by 8 bases and the J gene end by 5 bases; junction bases not matched to a gene: 6. This CDR3 is 12 amino acids long. CDR1 MNHEY and CDR2 SVGEGT come from the germline V gene. CDR3 in DNA: TGTGCCAGCGCAAGGACAGGCCACGAGCAGTACGTC. This sequence encodes CASARTGHEQYV.

This clonotype was counted a few times. The chain couples TRBV5-1 to TRBJ1-1; D may be TRBD1 (5 bases). This CDR3 comprises 13 residues. With 3 bases removed from V and 6 bases from J, the gap between germline ends came to 12 bases. Germline V gives CDR1 SGHRS, CDR2 YFSETQ. The CDR3 sequence: CASSWDSTAEAFF. The CDR3 DNA reads TGCGCCAGCAGCTGGGACTCGACAGCTGAAGCTTTCTTT.

There are a few counts of this clonotype. This chain connects TRBV7-9 to TRBJ2-3, with D hard to call. Trimming removed 7 bases at V and 2 bases at J, with 7 bases between. This CDR3 has 12 residues. Germline V gene sequence: CDR1 SEHNR, CDR2 FQNEAQ (reference sequence). The chain's CDR3 is CASISPTDTQYF. The CDR3 DNA reads TGTGCCAGCATCTCACCCACAGATACGCAGTATTTT. Using reference TRBV7-9 and TRBJ2-3 for the parts outside the CDR3, the full variable domain is DTGVSQNPRHKITKRGQNVTFRCDPISEHNRLYWYRQTLGQGPEFLTYFQNEAQLEKSRLLSDRFSAERPKGSFSTLEIQRTEQGDSAMYLCASISPTDTQYFGPGTRLTVL.

J is TRBJ2-4 and V is TRBV2, with TRBD2 matching over 8 bases. CDR1 and CDR2 (germline): SNHLY, FYNNEI. This CDR3 is 14 amino acids long. The V gene end was trimmed by 6 bases and the J gene end by 1 base; junction bases not matched to a gene: 2. CDR3 in amino acids: CASSVAGAKNIQYF. In DNA form, the CDR3 reads TGTGCCAGCAGCGTAGCGGGGGCCAAAAACATTCAGTACTTC.

This chain connects TRBV7-9 to TRBJ2-1; D call uncertain. Germline CDR1 is SEHNR and CDR2 is FQNEAQ (reference sequence). This CDR3 is built from 13 residues. Between the trimmed V and J ends, which lost 5 bases and 7 bases, there was a span of 12 bases. In DNA form, the CDR3 reads TGTGCCAGCAGCAAATCGGACGTAAATGAGCAGTTCTTC. This gives the protein CASSKSDVNEQFF.

The V call is TRBV14, the J call TRBJ2-1, with 15 bases that match TRBD2. CDR3 length: 21 amino acids. Looked up from germline, CDR1 is SGHDN and CDR2 is FVKESK. The trim removed 4 bases at V and 0 bases at J, leaving 13 bases unmatched. CDR3 protein: CASSLLPGLAGGPYSYNEQFF. CDR3 DNA: TGTGCCAGCAGCCTGCTACCGGGACTAGCGGGAGGCCCCTACTCCTACAATGAGCAGTTCTTC.

The rearrangement uses TRBV24-1 and TRBJ2-3, with TRBD2 matching 9 bases. Germline V gives CDR1 KGHDR, CDR2 SFDVKD. V shed 3 bases, J shed 5 bases, and the junction held 17 bases outside the gene matches. This CDR3 has 19 amino acids. The CDR3 nucleotides are TGTGCCACCAGTGATCATAGGGTCCGTAGCGGGGGCGGAGGAGATACGCAGTATTTT. Encoded protein: CATSDHRVRSGGGGDTQYF.

This clonotype has more than one count but fewer than ten. This rearrangement joins TRBV28 to TRBJ1-2; D is uncertain. This CDR3 has 13 residues. Germline CDR1 MDHEN, CDR2 SYDVKM. V lost 3 bases, J lost 7 bases, and 12 bases lay in between. CDR3 amino acids: CASSLGKGRGYTF. Here the CDR3 DNA reads TGTGCCAGCAGTTTGGGGAAAGGTCGTGGCTACACCTTC.